This record covers a single TCR beta chain. The antigen remains undetermined. This record belongs to a study of long-term antiretroviral therapy in people with HIV. Germline lookup yields CDR1 SGHTS and CDR2 YDEGEE. V was trimmed by 4 bases and J by 10 bases, leaving 21 bases between them. This CDR3 region has 15 residues. Sequencing relied on immunoSEQ assay v3.0, run at survey level. Repertoires were generated with immunoSEQ multiplex PCR, while TCRdb's copy carries only in-frame clones and drops some. The sample includes approximately 29,000 clones, 70% to 90% of them seen just once. Study findings and constraints: The repertoire was dominated at all time points by clones expanded before ART.

The rearrangement joins TRBV5-8 to TRBJ2-1, with a tentative D call TRBD1 (6 bases). The TCR was taken from a man aged 18 to 30 with HIV. The sample was unsorted PBMCs, taken 1.1 years after starting antiretroviral therapy. The CDR3 protein is CASSLPGQSYGEQFF. The CDR3 bases are TGTGCCAGCAGCCTCCCCGGACAGTCCTACGGAGAGCAGTTCTTC.